This T cell receptor (beta chain) was captured by sequencing in a study of T cells in Graves' hyperthyroidism and ophthalmopathy. The investigators amplified TCR beta CDR3 regions from RNA transcripts. HTBI primers drove first-round RT-PCR of the TCR CDR3. TCRdb recomputed calls from the multiplex PCR reads with MiXCR, one row per CDR3 protein. The sample lists hundreds of thousands of distinct CDR3 sequences; about 16% were seen once. The germline V and J ends were trimmed by 5 bases and 4 bases, with 15 bases remaining between them. The CDR3 spans 15 residues. Germline V gives CDR1 LNHDA, CDR2 SQIVND (reference sequence).

The V gene is TRBV19, the J gene TRBJ1-3; D ambiguous. Specimen: blood. The receptor was isolated from a woman aged 18-29 years with Graves' ophthalmopathy. In DNA form, the CDR3 reads TGTGCCAGTAGTTTTGATCCGGGAACCGGAAACACCATATATTTT. Translation gives CASSFDPGTGNTIYF.